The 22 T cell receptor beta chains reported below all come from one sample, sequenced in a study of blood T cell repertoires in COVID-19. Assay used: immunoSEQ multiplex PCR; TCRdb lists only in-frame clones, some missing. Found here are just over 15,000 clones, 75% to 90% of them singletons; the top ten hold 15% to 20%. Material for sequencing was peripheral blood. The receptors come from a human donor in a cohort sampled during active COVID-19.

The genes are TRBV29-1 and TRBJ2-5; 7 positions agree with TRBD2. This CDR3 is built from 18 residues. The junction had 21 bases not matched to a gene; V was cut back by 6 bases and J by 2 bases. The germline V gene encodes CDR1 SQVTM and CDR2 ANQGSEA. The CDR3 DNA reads TGCAGCGTGGAAAGCGGCGGGGGACCGGGACTATCTCAAGAGACCCAGTACTTC. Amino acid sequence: CSVESGGGPGLSQETQYF.

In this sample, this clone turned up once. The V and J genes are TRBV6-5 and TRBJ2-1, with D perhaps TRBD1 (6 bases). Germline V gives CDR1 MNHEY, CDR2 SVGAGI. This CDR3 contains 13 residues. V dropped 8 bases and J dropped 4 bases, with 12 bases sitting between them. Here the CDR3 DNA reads TGTGCCAGCTCTACAGGGATATACAATGAGCAGTTCTTC. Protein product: CASSTGIYNEQFF.

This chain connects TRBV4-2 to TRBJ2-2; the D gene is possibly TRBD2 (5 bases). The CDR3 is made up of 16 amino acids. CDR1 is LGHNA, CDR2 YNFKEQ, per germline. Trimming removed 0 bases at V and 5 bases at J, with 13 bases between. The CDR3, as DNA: TGTGCCAGCAGCCAAGAAAGGCGGGCCGGGACCGGGGAGCTGTTTTTT. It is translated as CASSQERRAGTGELFF.

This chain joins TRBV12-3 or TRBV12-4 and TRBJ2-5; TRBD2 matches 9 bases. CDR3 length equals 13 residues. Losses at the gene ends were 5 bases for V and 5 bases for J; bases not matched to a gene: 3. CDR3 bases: TGTGCCAGCAGTCTTGCGGGAGGGGAGACCCAGTACTTC. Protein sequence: CASSLAGGETQYF.

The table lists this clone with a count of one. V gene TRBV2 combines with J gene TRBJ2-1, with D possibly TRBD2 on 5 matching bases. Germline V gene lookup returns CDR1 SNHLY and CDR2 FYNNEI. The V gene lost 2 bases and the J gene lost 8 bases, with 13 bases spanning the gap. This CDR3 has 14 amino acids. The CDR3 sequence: CASSELAFSHEQFF. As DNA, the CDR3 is TGTGCCAGCAGTGAACTAGCTTTTTCCCATGAGCAGTTCTTC.

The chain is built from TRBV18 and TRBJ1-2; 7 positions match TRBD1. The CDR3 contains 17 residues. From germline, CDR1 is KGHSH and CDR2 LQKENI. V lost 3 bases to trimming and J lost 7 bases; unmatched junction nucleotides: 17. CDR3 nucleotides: TGTGCCAGCTCACCCCCGGGGCTGGTACAGGGGTCTACTGGCTACACCTTC. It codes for CASSPPGLVQGSTGYTF.

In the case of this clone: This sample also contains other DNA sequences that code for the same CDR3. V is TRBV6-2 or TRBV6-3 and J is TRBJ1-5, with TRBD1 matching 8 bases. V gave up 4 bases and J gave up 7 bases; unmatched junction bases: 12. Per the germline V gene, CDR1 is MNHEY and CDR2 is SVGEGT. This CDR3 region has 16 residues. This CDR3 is CASSWGPGGAGQPQHF. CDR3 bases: TGTGCCAGCAGTTGGGGACCAGGGGGCGCAGGGCAGCCCCAGCATTTT.

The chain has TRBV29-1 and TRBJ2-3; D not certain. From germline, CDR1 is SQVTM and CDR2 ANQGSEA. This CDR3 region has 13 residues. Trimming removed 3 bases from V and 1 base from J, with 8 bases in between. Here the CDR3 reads CSVDSQGTDTQYF. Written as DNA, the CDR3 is TGCAGCGTTGATTCCCAGGGCACAGATACGCAGTATTTT.

The CDR3 bases are TGTGCCAGCAGCTTAGGAGGGCAGGGGTATGAAAAACTGTTTTTT. Its protein is CASSLGGQGYEKLFF. The chain has TRBV7-8 and TRBJ1-4; D is perhaps TRBD1 (6 bases). V was shortened by 1 base and J by 6 bases, with 12 bases between the two germline ends. The CDR3 spans 15 residues. Germline lookup yields CDR1 SGHVS and CDR2 FQNEAQ.

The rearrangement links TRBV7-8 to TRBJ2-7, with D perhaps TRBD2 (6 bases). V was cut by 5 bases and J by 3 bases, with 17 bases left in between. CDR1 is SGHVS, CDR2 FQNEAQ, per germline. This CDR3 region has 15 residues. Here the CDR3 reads CASSQSAGRVYEQYF. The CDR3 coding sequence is TGTGCCAGCAGCCAGTCCGCCGGGAGAGTCTACGAGCAGTACTTC.

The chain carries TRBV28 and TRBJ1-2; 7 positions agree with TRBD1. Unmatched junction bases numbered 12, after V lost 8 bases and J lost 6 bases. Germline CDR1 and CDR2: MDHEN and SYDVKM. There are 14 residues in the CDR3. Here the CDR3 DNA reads TGTGCCAGCGGCCCTGTGGACAGGCCTGATGGCTACACCTTC. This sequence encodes CASGPVDRPDGYTF.

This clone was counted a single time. The CDR3 DNA reads TGTGCCAGCAGTTTACCCGGCTACGAGCAGTACTTC. It yields the protein CASSLPGYEQYF. The V and J genes are TRBV12-3 or TRBV12-4 and TRBJ2-7, with D uncertain. The CDR3 runs to 12 residues. V shed 2 bases and J shed 3 bases, with 5 bases lying between them.

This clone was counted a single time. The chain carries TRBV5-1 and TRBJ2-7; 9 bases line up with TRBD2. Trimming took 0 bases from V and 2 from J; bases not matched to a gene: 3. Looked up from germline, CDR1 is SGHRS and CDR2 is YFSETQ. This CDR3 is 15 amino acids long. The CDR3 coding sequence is TGCGCCAGCAGCTTGGTGGGGACTAGCACCTACGAGCAGTACTTC. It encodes CASSLVGTSTYEQYF.

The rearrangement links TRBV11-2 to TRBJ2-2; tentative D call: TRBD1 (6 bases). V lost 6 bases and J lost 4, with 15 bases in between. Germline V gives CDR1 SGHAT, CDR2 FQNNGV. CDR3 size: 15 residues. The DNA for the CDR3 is TGTGCCAGCAGAATTGTGACAGGATTCACCGGGGAGCTGTTTTTT. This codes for CASRIVTGFTGELFF.

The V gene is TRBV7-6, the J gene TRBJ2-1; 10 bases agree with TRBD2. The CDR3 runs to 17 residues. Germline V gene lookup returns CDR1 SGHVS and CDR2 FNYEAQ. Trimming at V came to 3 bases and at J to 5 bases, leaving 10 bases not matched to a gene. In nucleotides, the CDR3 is TGTGCCAGCAGCTTCTTAGCGGGAGGAGGCTTTGACAATGAGCAGTTCTTC. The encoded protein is CASSFLAGGGFDNEQFF.

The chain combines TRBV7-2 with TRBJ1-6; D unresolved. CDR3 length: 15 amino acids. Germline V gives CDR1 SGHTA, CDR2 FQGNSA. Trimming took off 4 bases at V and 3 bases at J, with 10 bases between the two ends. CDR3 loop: CASSSGGIYNSPLHF. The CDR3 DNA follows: TGTGCCAGCAGCTCAGGAGGGATCTATAATTCACCCCTCCACTTT.

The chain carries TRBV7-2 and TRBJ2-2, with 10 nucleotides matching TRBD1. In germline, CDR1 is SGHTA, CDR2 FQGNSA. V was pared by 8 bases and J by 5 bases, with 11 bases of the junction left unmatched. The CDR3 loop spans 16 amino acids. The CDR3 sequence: CASGRRTGGSTGELFF. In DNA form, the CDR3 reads TGTGCCAGCGGCCGGAGGACAGGGGGTAGTACCGGGGAGCTGTTTTTT.

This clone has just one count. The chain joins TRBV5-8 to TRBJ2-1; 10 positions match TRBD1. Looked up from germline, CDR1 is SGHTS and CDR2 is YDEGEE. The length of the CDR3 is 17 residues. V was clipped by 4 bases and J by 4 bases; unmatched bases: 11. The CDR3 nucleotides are TGTGCCAGCAGCGCTAACAGACAGGGGGCTAAGTACAATGAGCAGTTCTTC. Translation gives CASSANRQGAKYNEQFF.

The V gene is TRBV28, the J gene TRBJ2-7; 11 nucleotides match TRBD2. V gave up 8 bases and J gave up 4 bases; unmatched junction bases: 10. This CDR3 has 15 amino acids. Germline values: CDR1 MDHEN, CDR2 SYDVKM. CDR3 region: CASLPIAGGTYEQYF. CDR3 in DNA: TGTGCCAGCTTACCTATAGCGGGAGGGACGTACGAGCAGTACTTC.

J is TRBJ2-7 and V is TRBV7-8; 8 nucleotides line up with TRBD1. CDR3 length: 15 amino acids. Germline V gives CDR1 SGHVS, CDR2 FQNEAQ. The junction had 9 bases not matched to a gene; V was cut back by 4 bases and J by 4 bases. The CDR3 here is CASSSIPRGPYEQYF. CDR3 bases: TGTGCCAGCAGCTCGATCCCCAGGGGGCCATACGAGCAGTACTTC.

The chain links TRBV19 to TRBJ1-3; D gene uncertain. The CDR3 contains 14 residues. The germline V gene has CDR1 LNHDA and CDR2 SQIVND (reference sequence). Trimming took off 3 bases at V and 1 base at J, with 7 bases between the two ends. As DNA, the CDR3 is TGTGCCAGTAGTATTCCCGGGTCTGGAAACACCATATATTTT. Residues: CASSIPGSGNTIYF. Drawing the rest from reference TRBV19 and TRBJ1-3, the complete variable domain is DGGITQSPKYLFRKEGQNVTLSCEQNLNHDAMYWYRQDPGQGLRLIYYSQIVNDFQKGDIAEGYSVSREKKESFPLTVTSAQKNPTAFYLCASSIPGSGNTIYFGEGSWLTVV.

CDR3 loop: CASSLGTNTEAFF. In DNA form, the CDR3 reads TGTGCCAGCAGTTTAGGGACAAACACTGAAGCTTTCTTT. The rearrangement joins TRBV12-3 or TRBV12-4 to TRBJ1-1, with D perhaps TRBD1 (5 bases). V was clipped by 1 base and J by 2 bases, with 5 bases between them. This CDR3 has 13 residues.